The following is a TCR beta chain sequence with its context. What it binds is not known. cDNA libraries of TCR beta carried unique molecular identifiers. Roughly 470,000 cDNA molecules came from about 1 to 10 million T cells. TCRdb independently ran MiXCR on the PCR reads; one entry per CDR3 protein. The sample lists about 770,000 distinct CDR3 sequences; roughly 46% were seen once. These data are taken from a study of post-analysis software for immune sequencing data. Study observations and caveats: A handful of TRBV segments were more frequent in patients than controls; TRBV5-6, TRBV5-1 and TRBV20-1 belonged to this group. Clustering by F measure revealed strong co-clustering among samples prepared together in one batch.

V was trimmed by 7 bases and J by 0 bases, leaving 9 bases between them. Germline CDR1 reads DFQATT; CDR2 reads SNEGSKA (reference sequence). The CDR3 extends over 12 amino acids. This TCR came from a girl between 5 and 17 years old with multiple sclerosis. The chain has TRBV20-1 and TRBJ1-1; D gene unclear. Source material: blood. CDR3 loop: CSGLTVNTEAFF. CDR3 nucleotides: TGCAGTGGGCTAACGGTGAACACTGAAGCTTTCTTT.